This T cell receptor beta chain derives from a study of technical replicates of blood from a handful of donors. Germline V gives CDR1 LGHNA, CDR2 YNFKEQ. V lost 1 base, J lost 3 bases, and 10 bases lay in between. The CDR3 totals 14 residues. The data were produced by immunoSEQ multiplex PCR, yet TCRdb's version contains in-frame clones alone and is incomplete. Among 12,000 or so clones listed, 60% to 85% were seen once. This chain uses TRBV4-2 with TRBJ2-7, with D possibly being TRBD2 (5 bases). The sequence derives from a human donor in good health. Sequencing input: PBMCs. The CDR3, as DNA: TGTGCCAGCAGCCAAGTGGGAGACTTCTACGAGCAGTACTTC. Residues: CASSQVGDFYEQYF.